One sample yielded the 7 T cell receptor beta chains listed below, sequenced in a study of blood T cell repertoires in COVID-19. Generated by immunoSEQ multiplex PCR, the TCRdb table keeps only in-frame clones and is missing some. This table has under 130,000 clones, about 89% appearing once. Sequenced input: peripheral blood. These receptors originate from an older woman with acute or convalescent COVID-19.

Concerning this clone: This sample includes further DNA sequences coding for the same CDR3. In DNA, the CDR3 is TGTGCCAGCAGCCCCAGCGGTGGGAACACTGAAGCTTTCTTT. This gives the protein CASSPSGGNTEAFF. The chain links TRBV7-9 to TRBJ1-1, with D uncertain. V was trimmed by 5 bases and J by 1 base, leaving 11 bases between them. The CDR3 is 14 amino acids. In germline, CDR1 is SEHNR, CDR2 FQNEAQ (reference sequence).

The gene calls are TRBV2 and TRBJ2-3; 11 bases map to TRBD2. Germline CDR1 SNHLY, CDR2 FYNNEI. The V gene end was trimmed by 8 bases and the J gene end by 1 base; junction bases not matched to a gene: 8. This CDR3 spans 16 amino acids. The CDR3 DNA follows: TGTGCCAGCGATGGACTAGCGGGTGGAGGCACAGATACGCAGTATTTT. It is translated as CASDGLAGGGTDTQYF.

This chain links TRBV5-8 with TRBJ2-1, with TRBD2 matching over 14 bases. This CDR3 region has 15 residues. Germline V gene lookup returns CDR1 SGHTS and CDR2 YDEGEE. The V and J ends lost 4 bases and 12 bases, in that order; junction bases with no gene match: 9. Here the CDR3 reads CASSLNVGTSGRQFF. As DNA, the CDR3 is TGTGCCAGCAGCCTAAACGTCGGGACTAGCGGGAGGCAGTTCTTC.

The chain links TRBV27 to TRBJ1-2; TRBD1 aligns across 12 bases. Germline values: CDR1 MNHEY, CDR2 SMNVEV (reference sequence). The CDR3 has 15 residues. V was clipped by 3 bases and J by 2 bases; unmatched bases: 1. The CDR3 nucleotides are TGTGCCAGCAGTTTGGGACAGGGGGCAAACTATGGCTACACCTTC. Residues: CASSLGQGANYGYTF.

The chain employs TRBV12-3 or TRBV12-4 and TRBJ2-1; the D is unclear. V was pared by 3 bases and J by 5 bases, with 2 bases between. This CDR3 comprises 11 residues. The CDR3 bases are TGTGCCAGCAGTTTCAACAATGAGCAGTTCTTC. Its protein is CASSFNNEQFF.

V and J are TRBV19 and TRBJ2-1, with D possibly being TRBD2 (6 bases). CDR1 and CDR2 from the germline V gene are LNHDA and SQIVND (reference sequence). The CDR3 runs 14 residues. V dropped 3 bases and J dropped 4 bases, with 10 bases sitting between them. CDR3 in amino acids: CASSMRRDYNEQFF. Here the CDR3 DNA reads TGTGCCAGTAGTATGAGGAGGGATTACAATGAGCAGTTCTTC.

V gene TRBV7-2 combines with J gene TRBJ2-1, with TRBD2 matching 10 bases. CDR3 length equals 14 residues. V lost 5 bases to trimming and J lost 9 bases; unmatched junction nucleotides: 7. CDR1 SGHTA and CDR2 FQGNSA come from the germline V gene. CDR3 sequence reads: CASSPAGGPGEQFF. For the CDR3, the DNA is TGTGCCAGCAGCCCAGCGGGAGGGCCGGGTGAGCAGTTCTTC. Complete variable domain (other parts from reference TRBV7-2 and TRBJ2-1): GAGVSQSPSNKVTEKGKDVELRCDPISGHTALYWYRQSLGQGLEFLIYFQGNSAPDKSGLPSDRFSAERTGGSVSTLTIQRTQQEDSAVYLCASSPAGGPGEQFFGPGTRLTVL.